The rows below give T cell receptor beta chains drawn from one sample of a study of OX40 agonist ivuxolimab in advanced cancers. Method: immunoSEQ multiplex PCR; TCRdb's copy keeps in-frame clones and lacks some. The data contain more than 65,000 clones, 85% of them singletons. This sample comprised CD4+ or CD8+ T cells sorted from blood, obtained in a trial of the OX40 agonist ivuxolimab. Receptors originate from an adult with an advanced solid tumor such as melanoma, head and neck, liver or kidney cancer. Both conserved end residues are part of each CDR3. A D gene is named only where the DNA matches it firmly. Size is stated for part of the rows, as once, few or many counts, or as a class when the clone is expanded.

j_call: TRBJ1-1; d_call: -; v_call: TRBV18; clone_size: -; cdr3_aa: CASSPGARGTEAFF; cdr3_nt: TGTGCCAGCTCACCGGGGGCCCGGGGCACTGAAGCTTTCTTT
j_call: TRBJ1-5; d_call: -; v_call: TRBV19; clone_size: -; cdr3_aa: CASSMGTNQPQHF; cdr3_nt: TGTGCCAGTAGTATGGGGACTAATCAGCCCCAGCATTTT
j_call: TRBJ1-1; d_call: -; v_call: TRBV27; clone_size: -; cdr3_aa: CASSLHRDTEAFF; cdr3_nt: TGTGCCAGCAGTCTACACAGGGACACTGAAGCTTTCTTT
j_call: TRBJ2-1; d_call: -; v_call: TRBV7-2; clone_size: -; cdr3_aa: CASSQRLGSGNEQFF; cdr3_nt: TGTGCCAGCAGCCAGCGCCTCGGGAGTGGTAATGAGCAGTTCTTC
j_call: TRBJ2-1; d_call: -; v_call: TRBV6-6; clone_size: -; cdr3_aa: CASIIRESSYNEQFF; cdr3_nt: TGTGCCAGCATAATTCGGGAGAGCTCCTACAATGAGCAGTTCTTC
j_call: TRBJ1-1; d_call: -; v_call: TRBV4-1; clone_size: -; cdr3_aa: CASSQRRAGSNTEAFF; cdr3_nt: TGCGCCAGCAGCCAAAGAAGGGCGGGTTCGAACACTGAAGCTTTCTTT
j_call: TRBJ2-3; d_call: -; v_call: TRBV5-1; clone_size: -; cdr3_aa: CASSLQGSTDTQYF; cdr3_nt: TGCGCCAGCAGCTTGCAGGGGAGCACAGATACGCAGTATTTT
j_call: TRBJ2-5; d_call: -; v_call: TRBV20-1; clone_size: -; cdr3_aa: CSARPRETQYF; cdr3_nt: TGCAGTGCTAGACCGAGAGAGACCCAGTACTTC
j_call: TRBJ2-5; d_call: -; v_call: TRBV11-2; clone_size: -; cdr3_aa: CASSSQGLITQETQYF; cdr3_nt: TGTGCCAGCAGCTCACAAGGACTTATAACTCAAGAGACCCAGTACTTC
j_call: TRBJ1-2; d_call: -; v_call: TRBV10-2; clone_size: few; cdr3_aa: CASTSALGYGYTF; cdr3_nt: TGCGCCAGCACGTCAGCTCTTGGCTATGGCTACACCTTC
j_call: TRBJ2-7; d_call: -; v_call: TRBV12-1; clone_size: -; cdr3_aa: CASSLSGLDSYEQYF; cdr3_nt: TGTGCCAGCAGCTTATCGGGACTAGATTCCTACGAGCAGTACTTC
j_call: TRBJ2-1; d_call: -; v_call: TRBV6-1; clone_size: -; cdr3_aa: CASRRSSAYNEQFF; cdr3_nt: TGTGCCAGCAGGCGATCTAGCGCCTACAATGAGCAGTTCTTC
j_call: TRBJ1-3; d_call: TRBD1; v_call: TRBV11-2; clone_size: -; cdr3_aa: CASSLTGGRDTIYF; cdr3_nt: TGTGCCAGCAGCTTGACAGGGGGCAGGGACACCATATATTTT
j_call: TRBJ2-7; d_call: -; v_call: TRBV13; clone_size: -; cdr3_aa: CASSQRAGYYEQYF; cdr3_nt: TGTGCCAGCAGCCAGAGGGCCGGATACTACGAGCAGTACTTC
j_call: TRBJ1-1; d_call: -; v_call: TRBV6-5; clone_size: -; cdr3_aa: CASRRGTEAFF; cdr3_nt: TGTGCCAGCAGGCGTGGCACTGAAGCTTTCTTT
j_call: TRBJ2-5; d_call: -; v_call: TRBV18; clone_size: -; cdr3_aa: CASSLVSGLHGYQETQYF; cdr3_nt: TGTGCCAGCTCGTTGGTATCGGGACTTCATGGGTACCAAGAGACCCAGTACTTC
j_call: TRBJ2-5; d_call: -; v_call: TRBV28; clone_size: -; cdr3_aa: CASVGHPRTQYF; cdr3_nt: TGTGCCAGCGTAGGGCACCCCAGAACCCAGTACTTC
j_call: TRBJ2-2; d_call: -; v_call: TRBV2; clone_size: -; cdr3_aa: CASLMEVGELFF; cdr3_nt: TGTGCCAGCTTGATGGAGGTCGGGGAGCTGTTTTTT
j_call: TRBJ2-7; d_call: -; v_call: TRBV4-2; clone_size: -; cdr3_aa: CASSQSGNYEQYF; cdr3_nt: TGTGCCAGCAGCCAGAGCGGAAACTACGAGCAGTACTTC
j_call: TRBJ2-7; d_call: TRBD1; v_call: TRBV19; clone_size: -; cdr3_aa: CASTPRGPGQSYEQYF; cdr3_nt: TGTGCCAGTACACCTAGGGGACCGGGACAGAGCTACGAGCAGTACTTC
j_call: TRBJ1-1; d_call: TRBD1; v_call: TRBV28; clone_size: -; cdr3_aa: CASRTRTGGYTEAFF; cdr3_nt: TGTGCCAGCAGAACAAGGACAGGGGGCTACACTGAAGCTTTCTTT
j_call: TRBJ2-3; d_call: TRBD2; v_call: TRBV9; clone_size: -; cdr3_aa: CASSVGAGEITDTQYF; cdr3_nt: TGTGCCAGCAGCGTAGGCGCGGGAGAGATCACAGATACGCAGTATTTT
j_call: TRBJ2-7; d_call: TRBD1; v_call: TRBV19; clone_size: -; cdr3_aa: CASSPRWGTGTYEQYF; cdr3_nt: TGTGCCAGTAGTCCGAGATGGGGGACAGGGACCTACGAGCAGTACTTC
j_call: TRBJ1-1; d_call: TRBD1; v_call: TRBV29-1; clone_size: -; cdr3_aa: CSVGGHTGGGTEAFF; cdr3_nt: TGCAGCGTTGGGGGACATACAGGGGGAGGCACTGAAGCTTTCTTT
j_call: TRBJ2-2; d_call: -; v_call: TRBV9; clone_size: -; cdr3_aa: CASSNRRGTGELFF; cdr3_nt: TGTGCCAGCAGCAATCGAAGGGGAACCGGGGAGCTGTTTTTT
j_call: TRBJ2-3; d_call: TRBD2; v_call: TRBV19; clone_size: -; cdr3_aa: CASSIGLAGGSDTQYF; cdr3_nt: TGTGCCAGTAGTATAGGACTAGCGGGAGGCTCGGATACGCAGTATTTT
j_call: TRBJ2-7; d_call: -; v_call: TRBV5-1; clone_size: many; cdr3_aa: CASSLGQSYEQYF; cdr3_nt: TGCGCCAGCAGCTTGGGACAGTCTTACGAGCAGTACTTC
j_call: TRBJ2-1; d_call: TRBD2; v_call: TRBV10-3; clone_size: -; cdr3_aa: CAISGLAGDNEQFF; cdr3_nt: TGTGCCATCTCGGGACTAGCGGGAGACAATGAGCAGTTCTTC
j_call: TRBJ2-2; d_call: TRBD2; v_call: TRBV7-2; clone_size: -; cdr3_aa: CASSFLAGETGELFF; cdr3_nt: TGTGCCAGCAGCTTTCTAGCGGGAGAGACCGGGGAGCTGTTTTTT